This T cell receptor (beta chain) originates from a study of blood T cell repertoires in COVID-19. Study-wide background: COVID-19 samples from acute and convalescent phases originated in the United States, Italy and Spain. PBMCs, B-cell-depleted T cells, or T cells provided the cDNA or gDNA that made up the material.

Germline CDR1 KGHSH, CDR2 LQKENI. This CDR3 spans 13 amino acids. Trimming cost V 3 bases and J 8 bases; bases outside gene matches: 3. In the authors' workflow: Amplification from reference gene primers served as the basis for estimated nucleated cell counts. Libraries were prepared by immunoSEQ multiplex PCR; TCRdb keeps only in-frame clonotypes and omits some of them. The DNA gave D and trimming, while V, J and clone size come from that table. The table includes around 170,000 clones, 88% detected once. The sequenced material came from peripheral blood. This sequence originates from a man aged 55 to 70 with acute or convalescent COVID-19. This chain links TRBV18 with TRBJ2-1; 8 nucleotides match TRBD2. For the CDR3, the DNA is TGTGCCAGCTCACCGATGACTAGCGATGAGCAGTTCTTC. Protein sequence: CASSPMTSDEQFF.